This T cell receptor beta chain came from a study of cytomegalovirus exposure and HLA in healthy donors. TCRdb's copy holds only in-frame clones and misses some; the assay was immunoSEQ multiplex PCR. The repertoire holds under 200,000 clones, with approximately 86% as singletons. CDR3 size: 14 residues. The germline V gene has CDR1 SGHTA and CDR2 FQGNSA. V lost 2 bases and J lost 7; bases outside the gene matches: 3. The TCR originated in a woman under 30 in good health and CMV-seronegative. The chain has TRBV7-2 and TRBJ1-2; 11 bases line up with TRBD1. The sequenced sample consisted of PBMCs. The chain's CDR3 is CASSLWTGGSGYTF. The CDR3 nucleotides read TGTGCCAGCAGCTTATGGACAGGGGGCAGTGGCTACACCTTC.